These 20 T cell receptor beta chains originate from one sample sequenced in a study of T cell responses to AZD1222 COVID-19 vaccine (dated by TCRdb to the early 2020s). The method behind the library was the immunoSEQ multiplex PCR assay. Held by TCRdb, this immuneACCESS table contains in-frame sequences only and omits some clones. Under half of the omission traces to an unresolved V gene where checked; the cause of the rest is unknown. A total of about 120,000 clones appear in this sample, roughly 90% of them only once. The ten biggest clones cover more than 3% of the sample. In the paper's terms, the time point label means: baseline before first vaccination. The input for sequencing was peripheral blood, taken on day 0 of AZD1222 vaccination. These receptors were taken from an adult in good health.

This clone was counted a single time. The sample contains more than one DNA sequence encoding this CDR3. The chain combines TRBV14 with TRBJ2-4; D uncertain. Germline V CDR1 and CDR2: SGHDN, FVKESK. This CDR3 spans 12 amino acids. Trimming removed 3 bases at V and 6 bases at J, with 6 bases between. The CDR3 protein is CASSQVGNIQYF. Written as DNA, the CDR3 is TGTGCCAGCAGCCAGGTGGGAAACATTCAGTACTTC.

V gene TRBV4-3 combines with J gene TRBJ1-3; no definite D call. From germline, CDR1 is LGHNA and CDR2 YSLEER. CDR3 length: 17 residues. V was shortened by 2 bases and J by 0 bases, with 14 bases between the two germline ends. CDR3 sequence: CASSQFPSRPSGNTIYF. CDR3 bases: TGCGCCAGCAGCCAATTCCCTTCTAGACCCTCTGGAAACACCATATATTTT.

The CDR3: CAISRTEETQYF. CDR3 DNA sequence: TGTGCCATCTCCCGTACCGAAGAGACCCAGTACTTC. This chain joins TRBV10-3 and TRBJ2-5; D not certain. The CDR3 contains 12 residues. Germline CDR1 and CDR2: ENHRY and SYGVKD. V was clipped by 8 bases and J by 3 bases, with 10 bases between them.

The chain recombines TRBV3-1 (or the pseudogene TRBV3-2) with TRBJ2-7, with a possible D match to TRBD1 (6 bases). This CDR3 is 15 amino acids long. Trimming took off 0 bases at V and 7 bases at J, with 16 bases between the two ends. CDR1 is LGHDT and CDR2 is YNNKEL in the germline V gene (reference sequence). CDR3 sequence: CASSQDGMGAREQYF. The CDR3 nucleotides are TGTGCCAGCAGCCAAGATGGAATGGGGGCGCGGGAGCAGTACTTC.

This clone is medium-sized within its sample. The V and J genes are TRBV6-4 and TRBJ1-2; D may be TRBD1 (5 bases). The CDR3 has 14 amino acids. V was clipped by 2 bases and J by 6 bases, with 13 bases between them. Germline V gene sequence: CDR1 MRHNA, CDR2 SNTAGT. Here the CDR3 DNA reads TGTGCCAGCAGTGACGGGGGGGATCGTGATGGCTACACCTTC. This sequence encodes CASSDGGDRDGYTF.

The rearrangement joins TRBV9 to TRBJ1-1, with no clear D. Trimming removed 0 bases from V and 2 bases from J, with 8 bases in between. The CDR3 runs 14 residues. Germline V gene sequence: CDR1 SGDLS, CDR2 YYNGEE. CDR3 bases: TGTGCCAGCAGCGTAGTGCAGGCAAACACTGAAGCTTTCTTT. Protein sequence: CASSVVQANTEAFF.

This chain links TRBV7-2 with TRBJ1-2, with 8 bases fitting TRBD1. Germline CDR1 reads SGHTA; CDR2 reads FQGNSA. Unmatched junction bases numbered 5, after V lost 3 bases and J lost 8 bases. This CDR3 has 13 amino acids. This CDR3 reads CASSLDRALGYTF. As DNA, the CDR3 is TGTGCCAGCAGCTTGGACAGGGCCTTAGGCTACACCTTC.

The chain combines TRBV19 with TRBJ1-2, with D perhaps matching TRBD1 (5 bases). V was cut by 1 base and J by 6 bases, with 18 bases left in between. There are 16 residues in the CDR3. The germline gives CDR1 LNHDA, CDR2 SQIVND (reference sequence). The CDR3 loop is CASSIAGTKPGHGYTF. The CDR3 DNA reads TGTGCCAGTAGTATAGCTGGGACGAAGCCTGGGCATGGCTACACCTTC.

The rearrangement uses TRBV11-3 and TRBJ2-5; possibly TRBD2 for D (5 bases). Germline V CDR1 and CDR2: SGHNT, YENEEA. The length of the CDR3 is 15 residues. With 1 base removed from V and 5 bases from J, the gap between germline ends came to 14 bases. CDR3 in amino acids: CASSLASLGSETQYF. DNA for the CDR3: TGTGCCAGCAGCTTAGCTAGCTTAGGGAGCGAGACCCAGTACTTC.

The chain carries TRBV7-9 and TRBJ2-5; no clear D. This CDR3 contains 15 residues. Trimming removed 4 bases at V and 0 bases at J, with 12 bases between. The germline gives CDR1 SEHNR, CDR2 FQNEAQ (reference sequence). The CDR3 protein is CASSSTAPYQETQYF. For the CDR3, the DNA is TGTGCCAGCAGCTCGACTGCACCGTACCAAGAGACCCAGTACTTC.

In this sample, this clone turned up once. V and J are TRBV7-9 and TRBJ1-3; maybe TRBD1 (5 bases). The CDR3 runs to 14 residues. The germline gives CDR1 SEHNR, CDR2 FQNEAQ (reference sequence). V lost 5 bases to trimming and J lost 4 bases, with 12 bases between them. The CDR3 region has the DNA TGTGCCAGCAGCCCCAGGGTGTCAGGAAACACCATATATTTT. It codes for CASSPRVSGNTIYF.

CDR3 sequence (DNA): TGTGCCAGCTCACGTAAAAAAGAGACCCAGTACTTC. Its translation is CASSRKKETQYF. This chain uses TRBV18 with TRBJ2-5; D ambiguous. Trimming cost V 4 bases and J 3 bases, with 6 bases left between them. The germline CDR1 and CDR2 sequences are KGHSH and LQKENI. The CDR3 is made up of 12 amino acids.

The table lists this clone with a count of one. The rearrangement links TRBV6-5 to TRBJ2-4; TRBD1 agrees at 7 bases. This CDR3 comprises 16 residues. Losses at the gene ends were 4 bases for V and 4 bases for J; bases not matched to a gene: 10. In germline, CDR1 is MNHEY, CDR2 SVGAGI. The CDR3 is CASSFLRTGAKNIQYF. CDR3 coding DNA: TGTGCCAGCAGTTTCCTACGGACAGGCGCAAAAAACATTCAGTACTTC.

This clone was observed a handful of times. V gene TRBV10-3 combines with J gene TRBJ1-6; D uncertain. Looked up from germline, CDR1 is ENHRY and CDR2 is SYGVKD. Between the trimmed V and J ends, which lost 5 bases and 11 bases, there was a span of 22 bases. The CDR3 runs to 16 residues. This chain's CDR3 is CAISKVPGTGPPPLHF. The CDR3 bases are TGTGCCATCAGTAAAGTCCCGGGAACGGGTCCCCCACCCCTCCACTTT.

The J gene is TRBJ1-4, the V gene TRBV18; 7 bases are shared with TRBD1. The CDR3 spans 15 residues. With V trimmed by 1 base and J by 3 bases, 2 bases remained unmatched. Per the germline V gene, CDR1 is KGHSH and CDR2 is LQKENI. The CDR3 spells CASSPQGASNEKLFF. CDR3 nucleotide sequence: TGTGCCAGCTCACCACAGGGGGCTTCTAATGAAAAACTGTTTTTT.

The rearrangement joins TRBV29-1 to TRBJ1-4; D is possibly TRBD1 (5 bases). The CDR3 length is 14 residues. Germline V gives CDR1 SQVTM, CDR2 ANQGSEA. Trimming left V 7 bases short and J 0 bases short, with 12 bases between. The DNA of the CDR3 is TGCAGCGCTTATCAGGGTTCAACTAATGAAAAACTGTTTTTT. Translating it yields CSAYQGSTNEKLFF.

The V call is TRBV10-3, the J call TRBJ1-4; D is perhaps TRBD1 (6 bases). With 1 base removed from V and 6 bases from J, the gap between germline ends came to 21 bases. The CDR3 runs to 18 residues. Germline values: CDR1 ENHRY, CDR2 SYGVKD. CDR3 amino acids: CAISEFKYRALGDEKLFF. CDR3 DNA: TGTGCCATCAGTGAGTTTAAATACAGGGCCTTGGGGGATGAAAAACTGTTTTTT.

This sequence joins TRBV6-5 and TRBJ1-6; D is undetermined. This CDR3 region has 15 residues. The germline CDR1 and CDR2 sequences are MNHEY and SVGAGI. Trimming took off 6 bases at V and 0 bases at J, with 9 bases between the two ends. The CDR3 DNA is TGTGCCAGCAGCCGTACAAGCTCCTATAATTCACCCCTCCACTTT. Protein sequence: CASSRTSSYNSPLHF.

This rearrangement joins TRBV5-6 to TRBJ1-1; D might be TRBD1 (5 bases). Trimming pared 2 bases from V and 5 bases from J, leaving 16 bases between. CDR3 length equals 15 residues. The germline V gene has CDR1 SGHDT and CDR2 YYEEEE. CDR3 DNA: TGTGCCAGCAGCTTAGAACGGGGCGACGGGACTGAAGCTTTCTTT. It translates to CASSLERGDGTEAFF.

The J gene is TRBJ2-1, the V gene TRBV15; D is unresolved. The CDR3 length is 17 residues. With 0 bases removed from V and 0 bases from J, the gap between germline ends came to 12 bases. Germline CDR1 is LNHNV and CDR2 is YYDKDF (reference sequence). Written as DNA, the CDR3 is TGTGCCACCAGCAGAGATGGGGTTCTGAGCTCCTACAATGAGCAGTTCTTC. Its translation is CATSRDGVLSSYNEQFF.